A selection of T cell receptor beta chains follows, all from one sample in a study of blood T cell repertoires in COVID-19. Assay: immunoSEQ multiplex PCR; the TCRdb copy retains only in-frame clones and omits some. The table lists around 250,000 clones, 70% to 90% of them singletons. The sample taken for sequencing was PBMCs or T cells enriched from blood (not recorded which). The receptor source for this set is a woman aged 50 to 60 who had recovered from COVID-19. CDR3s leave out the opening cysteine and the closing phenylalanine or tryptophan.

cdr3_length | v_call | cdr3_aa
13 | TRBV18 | ASSPVLGQGGGYT
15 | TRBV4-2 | ASSQDSTEQGYNEQF
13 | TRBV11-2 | ASSFAPGQNYEQY
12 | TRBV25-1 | ASSTSGITYEQY
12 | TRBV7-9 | ASRLSSPGNTIY
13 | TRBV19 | ASSIGQGGSYEQY
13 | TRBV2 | ASSGRTGVPGELF
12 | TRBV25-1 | ASSQPGSNTEAF
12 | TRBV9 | ASSEQGTPYEQY
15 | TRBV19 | ASRGNPGQGNTGELF
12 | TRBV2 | AAQEGGIPGELF
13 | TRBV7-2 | ASSLGDRVADTQY
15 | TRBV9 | ASSVGTSGFSYNEQF
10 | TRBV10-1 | ASSEQGREQY
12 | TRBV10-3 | AISGLAGKETQY
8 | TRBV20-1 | SAGTGHYT
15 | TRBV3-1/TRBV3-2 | ASSQDQAGKYQETQY
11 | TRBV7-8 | ASSPGPLTEAF
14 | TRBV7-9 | ASSRFSGSSYNEQF
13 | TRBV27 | ASSSPGQVTDTQY
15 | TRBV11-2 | ASSSESSGRAYNEQF
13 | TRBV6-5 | ASTRLLAGDGEQY
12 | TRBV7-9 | ASSGGWRGSEQY
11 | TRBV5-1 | ASSLGGSGELF
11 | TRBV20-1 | SASERTGSEQF
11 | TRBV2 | ASRLLNFNEQF
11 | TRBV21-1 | ATLTRRGEKLF
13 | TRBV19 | ASSISGLYTYEQY
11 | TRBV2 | ASSPDRISEQY
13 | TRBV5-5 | ASSVLPTLAYEQY
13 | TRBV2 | ASSAPGTGDYEQY